This is a list of T cell receptor beta chains from one sample in a study of cytomegalovirus exposure and HLA in healthy donors. Assay used: immunoSEQ multiplex PCR; TCRdb lists only in-frame clones, some missing. The sample holds 100,000 to 150,000 clones, 80% seen once. The sequenced material came from PBMCs. The source is a man aged 25 to 40 in good health and CMV-seropositive. CDR3s leave out the opening cysteine and the closing phenylalanine or tryptophan. Some rows mark clone size as missing; the rest say once, few, many or name a class of expanded clone.

j_call v_call clone_size cdr3_aa
TRBJ1-3 TRBV10-3 NA AIKGQGGGNTIY
TRBJ1-4 TRBV19 NA ASRYSPHRVTNEKLF
TRBJ1-1 TRBV19 once ASSPQLSTEAF
TRBJ2-5 TRBV6-1 NA ASRRVGGGETQY
TRBJ1-1 TRBV30 NA AWSIPDRGSTEAF
TRBJ2-1 TRBV29-1 NA SVTRDRGGNEQF
TRBJ1-1 TRBV25-1 NA ASREGAEAF
TRBJ2-7 TRBV29-1 NA SVEDPSGEQY
TRBJ2-7 TRBV10-3 NA AHKADLTGIYEQY
TRBJ2-1 TRBV5-6 NA ASSFDVGTGPLYNEQF
TRBJ1-3 TRBV7-9 NA ATRTGSGNTIY
TRBJ2-3 TRBV4-1 NA ASSQVLAGVADTQY
TRBJ2-2 TRBV13 NA ASSLVVVQGDYTGELF
TRBJ2-1 TRBV4-1 NA ASSQAAGGSYNEQF
TRBJ1-2 TRBV5-1 NA ASSLDRDSPSNYGYT
TRBJ1-6 TRBV18 NA ASSPLDIRSGHLPKLH
TRBJ2-6 TRBV11-2 few ASSLASGQNSGANVLT
TRBJ1-6 TRBV5-8 NA ASSRRDRGNSPLH
TRBJ2-7 TRBV11-2 NA ASSLVSGIQYEQY
TRBJ2-5 TRBV27 NA ASSSGLAGGRGTQY
TRBJ1-1 TRBV6-1 NA ASEDRNTEAF
TRBJ2-2 TRBV5-1 few ASSLDSGAIPGELF
TRBJ2-3 TRBV5-6 NA ASSLEGSTQY
TRBJ1-1 TRBV6-6 NA ASTYWGGNTEAF
TRBJ2-3 TRBV25-1 NA ASSEGGWGSTRPDTQY
TRBJ2-3 TRBV11-2 NA ASSFDPPQGSYTDTQY
TRBJ1-2 TRBV10-3 NA AISRDTNYGYT
TRBJ1-6 TRBV27 NA ASSASRQANSPLH
TRBJ2-5 TRBV11-1 once ASKQGMQETQY
TRBJ2-3 TRBV6-1 NA ASSETPLAGTDTQY
TRBJ2-3 TRBV11-3 NA ASSLGTSGTTDTQY
TRBJ1-3 TRBV5-1 NA ASSLAGTVAGNTIY
TRBJ1-1 TRBV9 NA ASSHSTGVPVTEAF
TRBJ2-1 TRBV27 NA ASSLRGYYNEQF
TRBJ1-2 TRBV30 NA AWSPTGTGGGYGYT
TRBJ2-1 TRBV27 NA ASGTSVGQF
TRBJ2-7 TRBV7-8 NA ASSSRQGEWGEQY
TRBJ2-5 TRBV5-1 NA ASSLEARGLETQY
TRBJ1-2 TRBV5-1 once ASSSQGAGYGYT
TRBJ2-7 TRBV7-9 few ASSQKTGGPHEQY
TRBJ2-3 TRBV5-1 few ASSLGTSGDTQY
TRBJ1-5 TRBV27 NA ASSLSPARRPQH
TRBJ1-1 TRBV6-5 NA ASSLGQVNTEAF
TRBJ2-7 TRBV7-6 NA ASSKAGNTYEQY
TRBJ1-2 TRBV4-1 NA ASSQAGGTGVIYGYT
TRBJ2-2 TRBV5-1 NA ASSLAGGDTGELF
TRBJ2-6 TRBV5-1 NA ASSLVREAGANVLT
TRBJ2-3 TRBV6-5 NA ASSYDGSTDTQY
TRBJ1-2 TRBV18 NA ASSPAGGGYGYT
TRBJ2-3 TRBV2 NA ASSEISSGGATDTQY
TRBJ1-2 TRBV29-1 NA SVEAPGQAAFSYGYT